What follows is one TCR beta chain and its context. Its antigen is not known. CDR1 and CDR2 (germline): SGDLS, YYNGEE. The ends lost 0 bases at V and 8 bases at J; junction bases unmatched: 11. The CDR3 consists of 17 residues. This table comes from immunoSEQ multiplex PCR, and its TCRdb copy is limited to in-frame clones, with some not included. The table records around 18,000 clones, roughly four fifths of them present only once. Cyclophosphamide on days +3 and +4 followed busulfan-fludarabine conditioning and a marrow graft. The sample originates from a study of T cells after posttransplantation cyclophosphamide. Whole-study findings and limits: Later post-transplant blood repertoires were often dominated by donor CD8+ memory clones. Tissue-infiltrating T cells from skin or gut overlapped little with blood T cells. Recipient CMV seropositivity and CMV reactivation strongly tracked TRB clonality.

Sequencing was performed on CD8+ T cells sorted from PBMCs, taken 1903 days after a stem cell transplant with posttransplant cyclophosphamide. This rearrangement joins TRBV9 to TRBJ2-1; 10 bases match TRBD2. This TCR was sampled from a female patient between 40 and 50 years old who received an allogeneic stem cell transplant from a related donor, was CMV-positive, and had no GVHD. These T cells may partly come from the graft donor. CDR3 sequence (DNA): TGTGCCAGCAGCGTAGCCACGGGACTAGCGCTAGGGGATGAGCAGTTCTTC. Translation: CASSVATGLALGDEQFF.